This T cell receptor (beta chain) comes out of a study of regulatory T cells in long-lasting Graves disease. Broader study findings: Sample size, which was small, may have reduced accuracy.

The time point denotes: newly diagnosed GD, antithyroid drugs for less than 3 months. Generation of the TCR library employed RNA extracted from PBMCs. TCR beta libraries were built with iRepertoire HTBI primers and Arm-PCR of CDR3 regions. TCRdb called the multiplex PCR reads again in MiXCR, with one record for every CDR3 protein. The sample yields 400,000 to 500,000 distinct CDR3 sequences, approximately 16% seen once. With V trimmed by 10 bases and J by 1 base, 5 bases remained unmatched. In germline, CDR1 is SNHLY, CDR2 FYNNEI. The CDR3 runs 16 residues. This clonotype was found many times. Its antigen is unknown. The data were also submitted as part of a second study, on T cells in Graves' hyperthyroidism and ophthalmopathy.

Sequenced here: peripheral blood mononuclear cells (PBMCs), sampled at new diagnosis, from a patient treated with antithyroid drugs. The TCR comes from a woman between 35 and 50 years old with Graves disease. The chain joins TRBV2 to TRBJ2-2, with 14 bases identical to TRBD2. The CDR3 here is CATRLAGGENTGELFF. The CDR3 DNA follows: TGTGCCACCCGACTAGCGGGAGGGGAGAACACCGGGGAGCTGTTTTTT.